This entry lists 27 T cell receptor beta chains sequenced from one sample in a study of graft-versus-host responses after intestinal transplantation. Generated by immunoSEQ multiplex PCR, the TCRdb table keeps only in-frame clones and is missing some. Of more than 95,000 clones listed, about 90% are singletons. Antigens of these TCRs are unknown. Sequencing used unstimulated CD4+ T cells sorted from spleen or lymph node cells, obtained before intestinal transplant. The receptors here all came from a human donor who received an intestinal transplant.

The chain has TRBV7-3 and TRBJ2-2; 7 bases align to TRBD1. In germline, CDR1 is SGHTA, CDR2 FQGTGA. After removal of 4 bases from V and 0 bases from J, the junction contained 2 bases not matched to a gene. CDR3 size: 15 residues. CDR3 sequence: CASSSGQANTGELFF. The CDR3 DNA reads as TGTGCCAGCAGCTCCGGACAGGCGAACACCGGGGAGCTGTTTTTT.

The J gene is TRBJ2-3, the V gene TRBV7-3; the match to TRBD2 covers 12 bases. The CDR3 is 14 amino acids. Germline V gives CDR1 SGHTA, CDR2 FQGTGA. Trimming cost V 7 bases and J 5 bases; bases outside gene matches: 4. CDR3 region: CASNSGLAGDTQYF. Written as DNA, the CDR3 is TGTGCCAGCAACTCGGGACTAGCGGGAGATACGCAGTATTTT.

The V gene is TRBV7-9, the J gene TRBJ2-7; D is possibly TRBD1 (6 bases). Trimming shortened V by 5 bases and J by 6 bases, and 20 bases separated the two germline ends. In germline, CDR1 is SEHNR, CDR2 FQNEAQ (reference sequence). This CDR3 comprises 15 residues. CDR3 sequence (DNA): TGTGCCAGCAGCCTAGTGGGGGCGATCCAAGGCGAGCAGTACTTC. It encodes CASSLVGAIQGEQYF. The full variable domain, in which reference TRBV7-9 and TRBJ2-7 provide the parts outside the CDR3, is DTGVSQNPRHKITKRGQNVTFRCDPISEHNRLYWYRQTLGQGPEFLTYFQNEAQLEKSRLLSDRFSAERPKGSFSTLEIQRTEQGDSAMYLCASSLVGAIQGEQYFGPGTRLTVT.

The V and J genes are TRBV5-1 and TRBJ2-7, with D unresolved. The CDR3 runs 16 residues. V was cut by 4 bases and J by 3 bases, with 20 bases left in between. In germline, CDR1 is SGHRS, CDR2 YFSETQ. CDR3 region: CASSEQRVGARYEQYF. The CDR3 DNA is TGCGCCAGCAGCGAACAACGGGTGGGCGCCCGCTACGAGCAGTACTTC.

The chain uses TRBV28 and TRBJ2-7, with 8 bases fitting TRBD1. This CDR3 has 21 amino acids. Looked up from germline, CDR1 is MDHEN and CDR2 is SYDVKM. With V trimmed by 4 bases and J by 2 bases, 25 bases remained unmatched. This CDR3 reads CASSSFGWRQGPSGPTYEQYF. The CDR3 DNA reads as TGTGCCAGCAGTTCCTTCGGCTGGAGACAGGGGCCCTCGGGCCCCACCTACGAGCAGTACTTC.

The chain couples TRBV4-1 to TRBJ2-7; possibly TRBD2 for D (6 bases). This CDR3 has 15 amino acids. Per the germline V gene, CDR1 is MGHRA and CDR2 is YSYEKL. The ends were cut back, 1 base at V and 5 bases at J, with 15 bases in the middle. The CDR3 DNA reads TGCGCCAGCAGCCAAGGTGGACGGAGGGCCCACGAGCAGTACTTC. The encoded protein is CASSQGGRRAHEQYF.

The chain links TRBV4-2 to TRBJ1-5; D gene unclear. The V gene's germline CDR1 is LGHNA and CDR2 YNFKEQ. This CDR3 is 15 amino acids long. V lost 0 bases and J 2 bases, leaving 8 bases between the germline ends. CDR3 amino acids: CASSQDFLGNQPQHF. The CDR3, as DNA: TGTGCCAGCAGCCAAGATTTTTTAGGCAATCAGCCCCAGCATTTT.

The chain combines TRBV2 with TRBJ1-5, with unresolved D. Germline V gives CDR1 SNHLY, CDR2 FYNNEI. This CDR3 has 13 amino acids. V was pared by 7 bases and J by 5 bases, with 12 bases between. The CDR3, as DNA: TGTGCCAGCACGTATAACATCTATCAGCCCCAGCATTTT. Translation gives CASTYNIYQPQHF.

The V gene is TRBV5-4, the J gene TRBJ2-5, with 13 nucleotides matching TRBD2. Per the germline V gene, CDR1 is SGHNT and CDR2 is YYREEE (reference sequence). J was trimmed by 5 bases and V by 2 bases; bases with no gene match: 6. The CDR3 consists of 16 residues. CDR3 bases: TGTGCCAGCAGCTTTACTAGCGGGAGGGCTCAGGAGACCCAGTACTTC. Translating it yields CASSFTSGRAQETQYF.

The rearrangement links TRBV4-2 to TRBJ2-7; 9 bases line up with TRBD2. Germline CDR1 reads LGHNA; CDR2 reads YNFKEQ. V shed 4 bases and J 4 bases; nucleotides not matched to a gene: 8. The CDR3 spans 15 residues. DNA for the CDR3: TGTGCCAGCAGCCCTCCGGGACTAGCTTTTTACGAGCAGTACTTC. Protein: CASSPPGLAFYEQYF.

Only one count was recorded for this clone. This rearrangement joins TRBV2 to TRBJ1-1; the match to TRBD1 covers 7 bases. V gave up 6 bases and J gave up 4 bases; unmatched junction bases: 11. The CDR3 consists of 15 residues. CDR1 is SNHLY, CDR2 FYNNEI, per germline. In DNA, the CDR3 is TGTGCCAGCAGAGACAGGGAGGGGTATATCACTGAAGCTTTCTTT. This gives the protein CASRDREGYITEAFF.

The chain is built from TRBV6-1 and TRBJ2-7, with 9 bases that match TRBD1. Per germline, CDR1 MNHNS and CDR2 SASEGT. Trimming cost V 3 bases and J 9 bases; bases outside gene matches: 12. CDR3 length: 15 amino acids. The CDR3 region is CASSDLRDRAVGQYF. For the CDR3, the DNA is TGTGCCAGCAGTGATTTGAGGGACAGGGCCGTGGGGCAGTACTTC.

The CDR3 DNA reads as TGTGCCAGTAGTATAGATGGTCCCCAGGGGGCAGATACGCAGTATTTT. Translating it yields CASSIDGPQGADTQYF. The V call is TRBV19, the J call TRBJ2-3; TRBD1 matches 7 bases. This CDR3 spans 16 amino acids. Losses at the gene ends were 0 bases for V and 4 bases for J; bases not matched to a gene: 7. From germline, CDR1 is LNHDA and CDR2 SQIVND (reference sequence).

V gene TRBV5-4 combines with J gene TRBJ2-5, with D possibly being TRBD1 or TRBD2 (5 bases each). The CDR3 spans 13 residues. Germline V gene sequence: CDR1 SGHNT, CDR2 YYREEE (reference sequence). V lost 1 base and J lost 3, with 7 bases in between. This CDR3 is CASSLRGEETQYF. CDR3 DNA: TGTGCCAGCAGCTTGCGAGGGGAAGAGACCCAGTACTTC.

The CDR3 nucleotides read TGCGCCAGCAGCCAATTGGGCGGGGCGTCGTTCACAGATACGCAGTATTTT. It encodes CASSQLGGASFTDTQYF. The chain links TRBV4-1 to TRBJ2-3; the D gene is possibly TRBD2 (6 bases). Trimming cost V 2 bases and J 2 bases, with 17 bases left between them. The CDR3 sequence is 17 residues long. CDR1 is MGHRA and CDR2 is YSYEKL in the germline V gene.

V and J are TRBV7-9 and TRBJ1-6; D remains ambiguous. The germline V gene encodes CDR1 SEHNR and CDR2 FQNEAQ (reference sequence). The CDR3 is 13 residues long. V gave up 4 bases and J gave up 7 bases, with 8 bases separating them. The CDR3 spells CASSSLGNSPLHF. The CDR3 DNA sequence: TGTGCCAGCAGCTCCTTGGGAAATTCACCCCTCCACTTT.

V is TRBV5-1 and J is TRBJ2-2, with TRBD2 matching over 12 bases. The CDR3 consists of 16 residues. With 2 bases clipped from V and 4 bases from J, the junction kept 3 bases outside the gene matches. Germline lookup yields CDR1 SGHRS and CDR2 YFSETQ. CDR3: CASSLLAGGGTGELFF. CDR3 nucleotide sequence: TGCGCCAGCAGCTTACTAGCGGGAGGCGGCACCGGGGAGCTGTTTTTT.

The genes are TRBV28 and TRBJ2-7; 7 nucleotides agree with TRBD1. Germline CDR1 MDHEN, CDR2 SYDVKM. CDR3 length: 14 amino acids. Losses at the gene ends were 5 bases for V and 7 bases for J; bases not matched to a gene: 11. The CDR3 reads CASSPHRGRSEQYF. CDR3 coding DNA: TGTGCCAGCAGTCCACACAGGGGAAGGTCGGAGCAGTACTTC.

In nucleotides, the CDR3 is TGTGCCATCAGTACCCGGGACAGGGACAGCTACACCTTC. Its translation is CAISTRDRDSYTF. The rearrangement uses TRBV10-3 and TRBJ1-2; TRBD1 aligns across 9 bases. Trimming at V came to 5 bases and at J to 9 bases, leaving 7 bases not matched to a gene. CDR1 and CDR2 (germline): ENHRY, SYGVKD. The CDR3 sequence is 13 residues long.

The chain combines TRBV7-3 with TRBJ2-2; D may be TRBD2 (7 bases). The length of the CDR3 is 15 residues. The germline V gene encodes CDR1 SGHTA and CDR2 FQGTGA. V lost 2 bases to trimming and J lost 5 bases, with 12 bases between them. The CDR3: CASSLGGADTGELFF. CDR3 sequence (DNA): TGTGCCAGCAGCTTAGGGGGGGCGGATACCGGGGAGCTGTTTTTT.

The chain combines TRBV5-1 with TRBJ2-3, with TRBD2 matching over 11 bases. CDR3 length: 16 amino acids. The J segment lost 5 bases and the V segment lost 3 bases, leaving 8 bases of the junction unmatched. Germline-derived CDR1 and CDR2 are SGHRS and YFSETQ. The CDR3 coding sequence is TGCGCCAGCAGCTCCGGAATAGGGACTAGCGGAGATACGCAGTATTTT. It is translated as CASSSGIGTSGDTQYF.

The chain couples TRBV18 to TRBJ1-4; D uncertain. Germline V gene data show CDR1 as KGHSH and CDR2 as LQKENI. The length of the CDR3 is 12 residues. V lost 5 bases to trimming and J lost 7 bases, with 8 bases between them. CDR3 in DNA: TGTGCCAGCTCAATAGGTGCTGAAAAACTGTTTTTT. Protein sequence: CASSIGAEKLFF.

CDR3 sequence (DNA): TGTGCCAGCAGCTTAGGTGCAACTAGGGCAGATACGCAGTATTTT. Translated: CASSLGATRADTQYF. The genes are TRBV5-4 and TRBJ2-3; a weak D match, TRBD2 (5 bases). From germline, CDR1 is SGHNT and CDR2 YYREEE (reference sequence). The CDR3 covers 15 residues. V was clipped by 2 bases and J by 4 bases, with 14 bases between them.

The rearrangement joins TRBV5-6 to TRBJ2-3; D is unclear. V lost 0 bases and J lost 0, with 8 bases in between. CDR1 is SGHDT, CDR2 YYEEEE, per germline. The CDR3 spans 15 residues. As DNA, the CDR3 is TGTGCCAGCAGCTTGGCCCTGGCTAGCACAGATACGCAGTATTTT. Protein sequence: CASSLALASTDTQYF.

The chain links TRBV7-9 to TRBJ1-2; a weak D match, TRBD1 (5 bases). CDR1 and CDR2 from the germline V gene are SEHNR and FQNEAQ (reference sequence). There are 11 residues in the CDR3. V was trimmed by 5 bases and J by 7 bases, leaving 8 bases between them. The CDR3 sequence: CASSPGSGYTF. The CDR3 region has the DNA TGTGCCAGCAGCCCAGGGTCTGGCTACACCTTC.

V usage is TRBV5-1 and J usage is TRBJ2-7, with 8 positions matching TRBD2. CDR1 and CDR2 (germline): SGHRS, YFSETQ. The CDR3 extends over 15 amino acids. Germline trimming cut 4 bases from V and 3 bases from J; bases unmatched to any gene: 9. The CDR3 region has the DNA TGCGCCAGCAGCGAATATCCGGGACTAGGCTACGAGCAGTACTTC. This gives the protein CASSEYPGLGYEQYF.

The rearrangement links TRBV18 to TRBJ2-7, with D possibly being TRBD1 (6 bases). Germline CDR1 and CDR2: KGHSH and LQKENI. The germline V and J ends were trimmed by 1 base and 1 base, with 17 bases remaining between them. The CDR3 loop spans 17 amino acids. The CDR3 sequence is CASSPQSAGVMSYEQYF. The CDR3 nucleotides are TGTGCCAGCTCACCACAGTCGGCAGGGGTGATGTCCTACGAGCAGTACTTC.